Listed here are 4 T cell receptor beta chains from one sample, sequenced in a study of blood T cell repertoires in COVID-19. Clones were sequenced by immunoSEQ multiplex PCR, and TCRdb holds only the in-frame ones, with some missing. Of 200,000 to 250,000 clones listed, roughly 80% are singletons. Sequences were obtained from peripheral blood. Receptors originate from a woman aged 70-85 years with acute or convalescent COVID-19.

This clone was observed once. The J gene is TRBJ2-6, the V gene TRBV27, with TRBD1 matching over 8 bases. V gave up 6 bases and J gave up 1 base; unmatched junction bases: 5. The V gene's germline CDR1 is MNHEY and CDR2 SMNVEV (reference sequence). The CDR3 consists of 16 residues. CDR3 sequence (DNA): TGTGCCAGCAGCAGACGGACAGGGTCTGGGGCCAACGTCCTGACTTTC. Translated, it gives CASSRRTGSGANVLTF.

The chain employs TRBV7-2 and TRBJ2-4, with 7 bases lining up with TRBD1. The V gene's germline CDR1 is SGHTA and CDR2 FQGNSA. With 2 bases clipped from V and 5 bases from J, the junction kept 12 bases outside the gene matches. The CDR3 consists of 17 residues. DNA of the CDR3: TGTGCCAGCAGCTTATTTTGGGTTAGGCAGGGGGAAAACATTCAGTACTTC. Encoded protein: CASSLFWVRQGENIQYF.

This clone turned up a few times. The chain joins TRBV7-2 to TRBJ1-2, with 9 bases aligning to TRBD1. The CDR3 has 14 residues. Looked up from germline, CDR1 is SGHTA and CDR2 is FQGNSA. The ends lost 3 bases at V and 8 bases at J; junction bases unmatched: 7. The CDR3 nucleotides are TGTGCCAGCAGCTTTCGGGACAGGGAGGGCGGCTACACCTTC. Amino acid sequence: CASSFRDREGGYTF.

This clone was counted only a few times. The V and J genes are TRBV24-1 and TRBJ1-2, with 8 bases fitting TRBD1. The CDR3 totals 17 residues. The junction had 11 bases not matched to a gene; V was cut back by 4 bases and J by 2 bases. Per the germline V gene, CDR1 is KGHDR and CDR2 is SFDVKD. The chain's CDR3 is CATSDPAPGQANYGYTF. The CDR3 DNA reads TGTGCCACCAGTGACCCCGCGCCGGGACAGGCCAACTATGGCTACACCTTC.